These 8 T cell receptor beta chains were all obtained from the same sample, sequenced in a study of blood T cell repertoires in COVID-19. Generated by immunoSEQ multiplex PCR, the TCRdb table keeps only in-frame clones and is missing some. Here the sample spans about 280,000 clones, 70% to 90% being singletons. The sample comprised PBMCs or T cells enriched from blood (not recorded which). Receptor source: a woman in her thirties or forties who had recovered from COVID-19.

This clone has a count of ten or more. The chain employs TRBV5-1 and TRBJ2-3, with a weak D call TRBD2 (6 bases). The ends were cut back, 7 bases at V and 0 bases at J, with 12 bases in the middle. This CDR3 has 14 residues. Germline V gene sequence: CDR1 SGHRS, CDR2 YFSETQ. CDR3 nucleotides: TGCGCCAGCCACCTAGCGCCTAGCACAGATACGCAGTATTTT. Its translation: CASHLAPSTDTQYF. The full variable domain, rest sourced from reference TRBV5-1 and TRBJ2-3, is KAGVTQTPRYLIKTRGQQVTLSCSPISGHRSVSWYQQTPGQGLQFLFEYFSETQRNKGNFPGRFSGRQFSNSRSEMNVSTLELGDSALYLCASHLAPSTDTQYFGPGTRLTVL.

This chain links TRBV7-3 with TRBJ2-5; tentatively, D is TRBD2 (6 bases). The germline V and J ends were trimmed by 1 base and 5 bases, with 20 bases remaining between them. Germline V gene lookup returns CDR1 SGHTA and CDR2 FQGTGA. The CDR3 is 17 residues long. CDR3 region: CASSLRGTRGGGETQYF. In DNA, the CDR3 is TGTGCCAGCAGCTTAAGGGGTACCCGGGGAGGCGGGGAGACCCAGTACTTC.

V and J are TRBV3-1 (or the pseudogene TRBV3-2) and TRBJ1-1; D unclear. V lost 2 bases and J lost 4, with 17 bases in between. The CDR3 has 16 residues. The germline V gene encodes CDR1 LGHDT and CDR2 YNNKEL (reference sequence). In nucleotides, the CDR3 is TGTGCCAGCAGCCAACAACCAGTTGCGGGATCCACTGAAGCTTTCTTT. Translated, it gives CASSQQPVAGSTEAFF.

With respect to this clone: The same CDR3 is also encoded by other DNA sequences in this sample. The rearrangement joins TRBV18 to TRBJ1-5; 8 bases line up with TRBD1. Trimming removed 5 bases from V and 4 bases from J; junction bases left unmatched: 1. The germline V gene encodes CDR1 KGHSH and CDR2 LQKENI. The CDR3 covers 13 residues. The DNA of the CDR3 is TGTGCCAGCTCAACAGGGGGGAATCAGCCCCAGCATTTT. Its protein product is CASSTGGNQPQHF.

The chain links TRBV13 to TRBJ2-1; maybe TRBD1 (6 bases). Trimming pared 2 bases from V and 1 base from J, leaving 9 bases between. There are 15 residues in the CDR3. Looked up from germline, CDR1 is PRHDT and CDR2 is FYEKMQ (reference sequence). CDR3 coding DNA: TGTGCCAGCAGCTTAAGAAGGGGGTCCTACAATGAGCAGTTCTTC. Encoded protein: CASSLRRGSYNEQFF.

The chain employs TRBV29-1 and TRBJ2-7, with 7 bases that match TRBD2. The germline gives CDR1 SQVTM, CDR2 ANQGSEA. This CDR3 spans 12 amino acids. Losses at the gene ends were 4 bases for V and 6 bases for J; bases not matched to a gene: 6. In nucleotides, the CDR3 is TGCAGCGTTGTATCTGGGGGGGGCGAGCAGTACTTC. Translated: CSVVSGGGEQYF.

The rearrangement links TRBV11-2 to TRBJ2-3; 7 positions match TRBD1. V lost 5 bases, J lost 6 bases, and 8 bases stayed unmatched. This CDR3 spans 14 amino acids. Germline CDR1 and CDR2: SGHAT and FQNNGV. CDR3 amino acids: CASSLRQGVDTQYF. In DNA form, the CDR3 reads TGTGCCAGCAGCCTAAGACAGGGCGTTGATACGCAGTATTTT.

The J gene is TRBJ2-7, the V gene TRBV4-1; TRBD2 matches 14 bases. The V gene end was trimmed by 1 base and the J gene end by 7 bases; junction bases not matched to a gene: 9. The CDR3 totals 17 residues. The germline CDR1 and CDR2 sequences are MGHRA and YSYEKL. CDR3 coding DNA: TGCGCCAGCAGCCAAGCCCACCTGACTAGCGGGAGGGCGGAGCAGTACTTC. Encoded protein: CASSQAHLTSGRAEQYF.